The rows below give T cell receptor beta chains drawn from one sample of a study of cytotoxic CD8 clonotypes in ibrutinib-treated CLL. Here immunoSEQ multiplex PCR was the method, and the copy in TCRdb shows in-frame clones only, minus some. The table includes some 200,000 clones, 65% to 80% detected once. Sequenced material: PBMCs, taken after 12 months of ibrutinib treatment. These receptors were collected from a human donor with chronic lymphocytic leukemia. Each CDR3 is given with its conserved first and last residue. The order of the fields is V gene, clone size, D gene, J gene, CDR3 DNA, CDR3 protein. The D gene is left open where the match is weak. Part of the rows lack a size; the others show once, few, many or a class for expanded clones.

>TRBV21-1|.|.|TRBJ2-1
TGTGCCAGCAGCATGGCCTCCCCCGTGTACTCCTACAATGAGCAGTTCTTC
CASSMASPVYSYNEQFF
>TRBV19|.|.|TRBJ2-3
TGTGCCAGTAGGGGGACTGGCACAGATACGCAGTATTTT
CASRGTGTDTQYF
>TRBV6-4|once|.|TRBJ2-3
TGTGCCAGCAGTGGTTTACTGGATACGCAGTATTTT
CASSGLLDTQYF
>TRBV9|few|.|TRBJ1-2
TGTGCCAGCATAGGAGTTTCTGGCTACACCTTC
CASIGVSGYTF
>TRBV7-2|.|.|TRBJ2-7
TGTGCCAGCAGCTTAGACCAGTTCACCTCCTACGAGCAGTACTTC
CASSLDQFTSYEQYF
>TRBV9|once|.|TRBJ1-1
TGTGCCAGCAGCGTAGTTATCCGGACGGGACGGCCGGGTACTGAAGCTTTCTTT
CASSVVIRTGRPGTEAFF
>TRBV6-5|.|.|TRBJ1-2
TGTGCCAGCAGTTACTCGCAGGGGCCCTATGGCTACACCTTC
CASSYSQGPYGYTF
>TRBV27|.|.|TRBJ1-2
TGTGCCAGCAGTTTTAACCGACAGCGAAGAACGGGTGGCTACACCTTC
CASSFNRQRRTGGYTF
>TRBV7-3|.|TRBD2|TRBJ2-2
TGTGCCAGCAGCTCACCCCCCCTAGCGGTCACCGGGGAGCTGTTTTTT
CASSSPPLAVTGELFF
>TRBV6-6|.|.|TRBJ1-4
TGTGCCAGCAGACAGGGTGAAAAACTGTTTTTT
CASRQGEKLFF
>TRBV7-3|.|.|TRBJ1-2
TGTGCCAGCAGCTTGACTAACTATGGCTACACCTTC
CASSLTNYGYTF
>TRBV28|.|.|TRBJ2-5
TGTGCCAGCAGTTTACCTCCCCCGCAAGAGACCCAGTACTTC
CASSLPPPQETQYF
>TRBV7-6|.|.|TRBJ2-5
TGTGCCAGCAGCTTAGTGGGAGAGACCCAGTACTTC
CASSLVGETQYF
>TRBV5-1|.|TRBD1|TRBJ1-1
TGCGCCAGCAGCCCGTGGACAGGGGGCATGAACACTGAAGCTTTCTTT
CASSPWTGGMNTEAFF